This T cell receptor beta chain was captured in a study of beta chain features in type 1 diabetes (dated by TCRdb to between 2017 and 2018). For context, the study as a whole: No differences in mean age, gender distribution, total cell number or subset yield were found between patients and healthy donors. The study compared TCRB repertoires of sorted circulating CD4+ T cell subsets between recently diagnosed type 1 diabetes patients and matched healthy donors. A total of just under 110,000,000 sorted cells were examined across all samples, and RNA yield correlated strongly with the number of cells per subset. Naive and central memory subsets were obtained from all 28 donors, but regulatory and stem cell-like memory subsets were isolated from only 8 patients and roughly eight healthy donors. Results the study describes overall, beyond this receptor: Naive, central memory and regulatory TCRB repertoires appeared more similar among patients than among healthy donors. Because cDNA rather than genomic DNA was sequenced, highly expressing activated cells could have been over-represented, although no difference in activation and CD3 levels was found between groups. Shorter templates might have been favored by PCR, but patient and control samples were amplified and corrected together, so both groups would have been affected equally by any skew. Type 1 diabetes patients showed a moderate but significant shortening of TCRB CDR3 length in all four CD4+ subsets. HLA sub-analyses involved small numbers of individuals, so any influence of HLA type on TCRB rearrangement remained unresolved. At VDJ recombination sites, type 1 diabetes patients had fewer insertions and more deleted nucleotides, which implies abnormalities in thymic rearrangement.

A single peripheral blood draw of around 0.11 L on average was collected from each donor into heparinised tubes. Naive, central memory, regulatory and stem cell-like memory CD4+ T cells were sorted on a BD FACSAria II using a panel including CD45RO, CCR7, CD25, CD127, CD95 and CD27. A purity above 98% was achieved for all sorted populations. PBMCs were separated immediately by Lymphoprep density gradient centrifugation and were stained directly, without being cultured. So that batch effects would be minimized, each experiment stained and sorted samples in pairs, pairing one healthy donor with one patient. CDR1 and CDR2, looked up from the germline V gene (reference sequence), are SGHNT and YYREEE. Including cysteine and phenylalanine, the CDR3 has 16 amino acids. Just the 48-base CDR3 DNA is kept, in frame starting at base 1. The junction shows trimming of 4 bases on V and 2 bases on J, plus 17 bases between the germline ends.

This clone has a handful of counts. What this receptor recognizes is not known. No clone much larger than this one lies a single base away; base qualities are absent. The High Capacity cDNA Reverse Transcription Kit was used to reverse transcribe all of the isolated RNA, meaning that expressed TCRB transcripts were what got sequenced. Naive, central memory and regulatory T cell samples underwent deep immunoSEQ sequencing, averaging approximately 3.3 million total reads per sample. Sorted cells were lysed in RLT buffer, and RNA was extracted using DNase-treated RNeasy Micro or Mini kits according to cell number. To prevent cross-contamination, each cell subset was processed individually, whereas patient and healthy donor samples were processed jointly. Using the immunoSEQ multiplex PCR, TCRB sequences were amplified from cDNA into 87-bp fragments spanning the CDR3 region. The amplicons were sequenced using the Illumina HiSeq platform. The source study handled its data this way. Synthetic template baselines were used to correct PCR bias computationally, reads within Hamming distance 2 were collapsed, and singletons that could not be merged were discarded. Reads were aligned against IMGT to assign V, D and J genes, CDR3 length and insertions or deletions at six rearrangement sites. Within each subset, clonotype counts were normalized to the number of sorted cells before true diversity and Gini coefficients were calculated with the tcR R package. The overlap coefficient, calculated on TCRB nucleotide sequences, was used to quantify repertoire sharing. TCRdb took this table from immuneACCESS and kept in-frame rearrangements with V and J called. Such tables lack part of the clones; where checked against another copy, unresolved V genes explain under half of the gap, and the rest is unexplained. The V and J calls and clone size are taken from that table; D and trimming were inferred from the DNA. Within this sample are about 370,000 clones, with about 10% of them counted one time only. Together, the top ten hold about 0.63% of the sample.

Source material: central memory CD4+ T cells from blood. The rearranged segments are TRBV5-4 and TRBJ2-3; the D gene is perhaps TRBD2, on 6 matching bases. This clonotype was sampled from a man under 40 with type 1 diabetes. The nucleotide sequence reads as follows: TGTGCCAGCAGCACTGCCCAACGGAGGGCCACAGATACGCAGTATTTT. Translated, it reads CASSTAQRRATDTQYF.